The 25 T cell receptor beta chains below come from one sample, sequenced in a study of T cell responses to AZD1222 COVID-19 vaccine. Method: immunoSEQ multiplex PCR; TCRdb's copy keeps in-frame clones and lacks some. Of nearly 110,000 clones in the sample, approximately 90% are singletons; the top ten hold 8% to 9.5%. The starting material was peripheral blood, obtained 28 days after the second AZD1222 dose. These receptors came from an adult who received the AZD1222 COVID-19 vaccine.

This rearrangement joins TRBV11-2 to TRBJ2-5; D may be TRBD2 (5 bases). The ends were cut back, 2 bases at V and 5 bases at J, with 15 bases in the middle. Germline values: CDR1 SGHAT, CDR2 FQNNGV. The length of the CDR3 is 15 residues. The CDR3 region is CASSLSAGGVETQYF. The CDR3 bases are TGTGCCAGCAGCTTAAGCGCAGGAGGTGTGGAGACCCAGTACTTC.

The chain joins TRBV4-2 to TRBJ1-1; D not certain. With 4 bases removed from V and 0 bases from J, the gap between germline ends came to 9 bases. Germline CDR1 reads LGHNA; CDR2 reads YNFKEQ. The CDR3 consists of 14 residues. The CDR3 sequence is CASSLDILNTEAFF. CDR3 nucleotides: TGTGCCAGCAGCCTCGACATATTGAACACTGAAGCTTTCTTT.

V usage is TRBV29-1 and J usage is TRBJ1-1, with a possible D match to TRBD1 (6 bases). The ends were cut back, 4 bases at V and 0 bases at J, with 18 bases in the middle. CDR1 and CDR2 (germline): SQVTM, ANQGSEA. CDR3 length: 16 residues. CDR3 DNA sequence: TGCAGCGTTGGCCCGCAGAGGGGGGGAATGAACACTGAAGCTTTCTTT. Protein sequence: CSVGPQRGGMNTEAFF.

CDR3 residues: CASSFKTGAGNTIYF. The CDR3 DNA reads as TGTGCCAGCAGCTTTAAGACAGGGGCAGGAAACACCATATATTTT. V usage is TRBV11-2 and J usage is TRBJ1-3; 8 bases are shared with TRBD1. In germline, CDR1 is SGHAT, CDR2 FQNNGV. V gave up 3 bases and J gave up 4 bases; unmatched junction bases: 5. This CDR3 spans 15 amino acids.

This chain uses TRBV30 with TRBJ1-2; 11 nucleotides match TRBD1. In germline, CDR1 is GTSNPN, CDR2 SVGIG (reference sequence). There are 13 residues in the CDR3. Losses at the gene ends were 3 bases for V and 6 bases for J; bases not matched to a gene: 3. The CDR3 nucleotides are TGTGCCTGGAGCGAGGGACAGGGGGATGGCTACACCTTC. It translates to CAWSEGQGDGYTF.

The chain joins TRBV7-9 to TRBJ2-1, with D tentatively TRBD1 (5 bases). Germline V gene data show CDR1 as SEHNR and CDR2 as FQNEAQ (reference sequence). CDR3 length: 14 amino acids. V shed 5 bases and J shed 7 bases, with 15 bases lying between them. CDR3 loop: CASSRRQTENEQFF. In nucleotides, the CDR3 is TGTGCCAGCAGCCGACGACAGACAGAGAATGAGCAGTTCTTC. The whole variable domain, remainder taken from reference TRBV7-9 and TRBJ2-1, is DTGVSQNPRHKITKRGQNVTFRCDPISEHNRLYWYRQTLGQGPEFLTYFQNEAQLEKSRLLSDRFSAERPKGSFSTLEIQRTEQGDSAMYLCASSRRQTENEQFFGPGTRLTVL.

This chain links TRBV28 with TRBJ2-7; weak D call: TRBD1 (5 bases). Germline CDR1 MDHEN, CDR2 SYDVKM. The CDR3 totals 14 residues. V shed 7 bases and J shed 3 bases, with 16 bases lying between them. In DNA, the CDR3 is TGTGCCAGCACCCTAAGGGGTCCCCACTACGAGCAGTACTTC. Residues: CASTLRGPHYEQYF.

The chain employs TRBV12-5 and TRBJ2-1; tentatively, D is TRBD2 (6 bases). The CDR3 is 14 residues long. CDR1 and CDR2 (germline): LGHNT, FRNRAP. V was clipped by 6 bases and J by 0 bases, with 9 bases between them. The CDR3 DNA follows: TGTGCTAGTGGACGGGGGAGCTCCTACAATGAGCAGTTCTTC. Translated, it gives CASGRGSSYNEQFF. Complete variable domain (other parts from reference TRBV12-5 and TRBJ2-1): DARVTQTPRHKVTEMGQEVTMRCQPILGHNTVFWYRQTMMQGLELLAYFRNRAPLDDSGMPKDRFSAEMPDATLATLKIQPSEPRDSAVYFCASGRGSSYNEQFFGPGTRLTVL.

The chain has TRBV5-4 and TRBJ1-6; D not resolved. V was trimmed by 1 base and J by 7 bases, leaving 3 bases between them. The CDR3 has 12 residues. Per the germline V gene, CDR1 is SGHNT and CDR2 is YYREEE (reference sequence). The CDR3 coding sequence is TGTGCCAGCAGCTTGAAAAATTCACCCCTCCACTTT. Encoded protein: CASSLKNSPLHF. Filled out from reference TRBV5-4 and TRBJ1-6, the complete variable domain reads ETGVTQSPTHLIKTRGQQVTLRCSSQSGHNTVSWYQQALGQGPQFIFQYYREEENGRGNFPPRFSGLQFPNYSSELNVNALELDDSALYLCASSLKNSPLHFGNGTRLTVT.

The CDR3 protein is CAWSPSQATEAFF. Here the CDR3 DNA reads TGTGCCTGGAGTCCGTCCCAAGCCACTGAAGCTTTCTTT. The rearrangement uses TRBV30 and TRBJ1-1, with unresolved D. Per the germline V gene, CDR1 is GTSNPN and CDR2 is SVGIG (reference sequence). Trimming took 2 bases from V and 4 from J, leaving 11 bases between them. The CDR3 sequence is 13 residues long.

The chain combines TRBV4-1 with TRBJ1-6, with 8 bases matching TRBD1. The CDR3 length is 13 residues. The germline V gene encodes CDR1 MGHRA and CDR2 YSYEKL. The ends lost 4 bases at V and 16 bases at J; junction bases unmatched: 9. The CDR3 DNA reads TGCGCCAGCAGCCGAGGTGGGACAGGTTTACTCCACTTT. Protein sequence: CASSRGGTGLLHF.

The rearrangement links TRBV18 to TRBJ1-1; 7 bases align to TRBD1. The CDR3 totals 16 residues. J gave up 1 base and V 4 bases, and 9 bases lay outside the gene matches. CDR1 is KGHSH and CDR2 is LQKENI in the germline V gene. In DNA, the CDR3 is TGTGCCAGCTCACGCGACAGGGTTCTTTGGAACACTGAAGCTTTCTTT. Translating gives CASSRDRVLWNTEAFF.

This sequence joins TRBV18 and TRBJ2-5; a possible D gene is TRBD2 (6 bases). The CDR3 consists of 13 residues. Germline V gene lookup returns CDR1 KGHSH and CDR2 LQKENI. V was clipped by 6 bases and J by 4 bases, with 12 bases between them. The CDR3 nucleotides read TGTGCCAGCTCCCAGACTAGTTCAGAGACCCAGTACTTC. Its translation is CASSQTSSETQYF. The full variable domain, in which reference TRBV18 and TRBJ2-5 provide the parts outside the CDR3, is NAGVMQNPRHLVRRRGQEARLRCSPMKGHSHVYWYRQLPEEGLKFMVYLQKENIIDESGMPKERFSAEFPKEGPSILRIQQVVRGDSAAYFCASSQTSSETQYFGPGTRLLVL.

The chain combines TRBV12-3 or TRBV12-4 with TRBJ1-4; 7 positions match TRBD1. With V trimmed by 3 bases and J by 10 bases, 5 bases remained unmatched. This CDR3 is 13 amino acids long. CDR3 in amino acids: CASSFQGGGKLFF. The CDR3, as DNA: TGTGCCAGCAGTTTTCAAGGGGGCGGAAAACTGTTTTTT.

This chain uses TRBV7-2 with TRBJ1-2; TRBD1 matches at 8 bases. CDR3 size: 13 residues. Germline V CDR1 and CDR2: SGHTA, FQGNSA. J gave up 7 bases and V 7 bases, and 8 bases lay outside the gene matches. The CDR3 DNA follows: TGTGCCAGCACCGAGACAGGGGTCTTTGGCTACACCTTC. Residues: CASTETGVFGYTF.

This sequence joins TRBV3-1 (or the pseudogene TRBV3-2) and TRBJ1-4; TRBD1 aligns across 10 bases. The length of the CDR3 is 19 residues. CDR1 and CDR2 from the germline V gene are LGHDT and YNNKEL (reference sequence). With V trimmed by 6 bases and J by 0 bases, 13 bases remained unmatched. CDR3 coding DNA: TGTGCCAGCAGTCAACGGCGGGACAGGGGCGTTGCAACTAATGAAAAACTGTTTTTT. Amino acid sequence: CASSQRRDRGVATNEKLFF.

The gene calls are TRBV7-2 and TRBJ2-7; 7 bases match TRBD2. Germline CDR1 SGHTA, CDR2 FQGNSA. The CDR3 consists of 16 residues. The ends lost 5 bases at V and 2 bases at J; junction bases unmatched: 12. The CDR3 reads CASSPFSGLAAYEQYF. CDR3 nucleotide sequence: TGTGCCAGCAGCCCCTTCTCTGGGCTAGCGGCCTACGAGCAGTACTTC.

This chain uses TRBV21-1 with TRBJ2-1; the table gives TRBD1 as D, unverified against the DNA. TRBV21-1 counts as a pseudogene. This CDR3 is built from 15 residues. CDR3 bases: TGTGCCAGCAGCAAGACAGTTGCCGCCTACAATGAGCAGTTCTTC. Its translation is CASSKTVAAYNEQFF.

CDR3 sequence: CASSPGTSGPDTQYF. The CDR3 DNA follows: TGTGCCAGCAGTCCCGGGACTAGCGGACCAGATACGCAGTATTTT. This chain links TRBV6-2 or TRBV6-3 with TRBJ2-3; the match to TRBD2 covers 11 bases. The CDR3 covers 15 residues. Germline-derived CDR1 and CDR2 are MNHEY and SVGEGT. The V gene end was trimmed by 5 bases and the J gene end by 4 bases; junction bases not matched to a gene: 5.

Only a few counts were recorded for this clone. The chain uses TRBV4-2 and TRBJ1-2, with D unresolved. The CDR3 sequence is 19 residues long. Trimming took 1 base from V and 1 from J, leaving 22 bases between them. The germline gives CDR1 LGHNA, CDR2 YNFKEQ. CDR3 bases: TGTGCCAGCAGCCAAGGCGACGGCGCAGTCTCGCCCGTTAACTATGGCTACACCTTC. Amino acids: CASSQGDGAVSPVNYGYTF.

The gene calls are TRBV28 and TRBJ1-4, with D possibly being TRBD1 (5 bases). CDR1 MDHEN and CDR2 SYDVKM come from the germline V gene. The CDR3 loop spans 12 amino acids. Trimming took 4 bases from V and 13 from J, leaving 13 bases between them. The CDR3 protein is CASSSTAGALFF. The CDR3 DNA follows: TGTGCCAGCAGTTCGACAGCCGGAGCACTGTTTTTT.

This clone has a single count. The rearrangement joins TRBV7-8 to TRBJ2-2; 10 bases map to TRBD1. J lost 6 bases, V lost 5 bases, and 6 bases had no gene match. CDR1 SGHVS and CDR2 FQNEAQ come from the germline V gene. CDR3 length: 15 amino acids. CDR3 sequence reads: CASSSSGTGAGELFF. The CDR3 nucleotides are TGTGCCAGCAGCAGCTCCGGGACAGGGGCCGGGGAGCTGTTTTTT.

V gene TRBV5-6 combines with J gene TRBJ1-6, with 8 bases lining up with TRBD1. The CDR3 has 15 residues. Germline CDR1 and CDR2: SGHDT and YYEEEE. The J segment lost 6 bases and the V segment lost 3 bases, leaving 5 bases of the junction unmatched. The CDR3 loop is CASSSGQGVNSPLHF. The CDR3 nucleotides are TGTGCCAGCAGCTCAGGACAGGGTGTTAATTCACCCCTCCACTTT.

This clone was seen a single time. The V gene is TRBV7-6, the J gene TRBJ2-7, with unresolved D. The CDR3 is 14 amino acids. Trimming removed 5 bases at V and 0 bases at J, with 11 bases between. Germline CDR1 and CDR2: SGHVS and FNYEAQ. The CDR3, as DNA: TGTGCCAGCAGCCCTCGCCTCGTCTCCTACGAGCAGTACTTC. Translation: CASSPRLVSYEQYF.

This clone was picked up one time. The chain joins TRBV27 to TRBJ2-7, with D possibly matching TRBD2 (6 bases). CDR3 length: 13 residues. The V end was cut by 7 bases, the J end by 9 bases, with 19 bases between. Germline-derived CDR1 and CDR2 are MNHEY and SMNVEV (reference sequence). In DNA, the CDR3 is TGTGCCAGCACTTCTAGCGCTACAATTAGGCAGTACTTC. Protein sequence: CASTSSATIRQYF.